This T cell receptor (beta chain) was captured in a study of shared clonotypes between healthy human individuals. Study-level results: Memory subsets generally showed lower estimated richness than naive subsets.

From germline, CDR1 is SGHVS and CDR2 FQNEAQ. The CDR3 runs to 18 residues. V was clipped by 1 base and J by 2 bases, with 21 bases between them. In its sample, this clone was seen once. The antigen remains undetermined. Genomic DNA belonging to each subset was distributed in equal measure over several immunoSEQ plates. Assay: immunoSEQ multiplex PCR; the TCRdb copy retains only in-frame clones and omits some. The sample contains a few million clones, approximately 92% of which appear only once. The sequence came from a man between 18 and 35 years old in good health. Material: naive CD4+ T cells sorted from blood. Subset of the sample: CD45RA+ positively selected. V is TRBV7-8 and J is TRBJ2-7; D remains ambiguous. CDR3 sequence: CASSLETSGPKFTYEQYF. For the CDR3, the DNA is TGTGCCAGCAGCTTAGAGACTTCGGGCCCCAAATTTACCTACGAGCAGTACTTC.